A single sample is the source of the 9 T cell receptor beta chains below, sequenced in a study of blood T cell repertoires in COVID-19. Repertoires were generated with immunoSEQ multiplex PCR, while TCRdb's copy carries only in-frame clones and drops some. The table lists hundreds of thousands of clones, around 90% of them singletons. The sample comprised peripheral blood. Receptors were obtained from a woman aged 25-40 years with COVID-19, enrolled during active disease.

The CDR3 DNA follows: TGTGCCAGCAGCTTGATGCCCGGGACAGATTACAATGAGCAGTTCTTC. It is translated as CASSLMPGTDYNEQFF. The gene calls are TRBV11-2 and TRBJ2-1; 7 bases match TRBD1. Trimming cost V 3 bases and J 4 bases; bases outside gene matches: 9. The CDR3 has 16 amino acids. Per germline, CDR1 SGHAT and CDR2 FQNNGV.

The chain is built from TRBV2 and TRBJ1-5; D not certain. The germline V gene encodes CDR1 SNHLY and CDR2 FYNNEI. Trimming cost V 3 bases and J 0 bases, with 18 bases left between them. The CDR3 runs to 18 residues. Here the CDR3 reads CASSDGFTAVNSNQPQHF. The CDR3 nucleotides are TGTGCCAGCAGTGACGGGTTTACGGCAGTTAATAGCAATCAGCCCCAGCATTTT.

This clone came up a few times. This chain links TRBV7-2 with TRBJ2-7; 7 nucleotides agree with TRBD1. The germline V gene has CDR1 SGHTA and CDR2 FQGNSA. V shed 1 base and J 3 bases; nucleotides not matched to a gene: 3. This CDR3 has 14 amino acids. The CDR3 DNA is TGTGCCAGCAGCTTAGGGGGACAGTTCTACGAGCAGTACTTC. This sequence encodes CASSLGGQFYEQYF.

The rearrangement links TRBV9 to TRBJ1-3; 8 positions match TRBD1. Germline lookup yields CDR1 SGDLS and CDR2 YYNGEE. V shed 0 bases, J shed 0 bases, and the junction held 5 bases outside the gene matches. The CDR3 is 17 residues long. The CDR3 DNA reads TGTGCCAGCAGCGTAGTTGGGGACAGGAACTCTGGAAACACCATATATTTT. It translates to CASSVVGDRNSGNTIYF.

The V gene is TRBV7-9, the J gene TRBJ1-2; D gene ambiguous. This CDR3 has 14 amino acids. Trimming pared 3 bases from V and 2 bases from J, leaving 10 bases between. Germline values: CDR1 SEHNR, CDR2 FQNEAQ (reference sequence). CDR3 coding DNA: TGTGCCAGCAGCTTCCCTCCTCCCAACTATGGCTACACCTTC. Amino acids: CASSFPPPNYGYTF. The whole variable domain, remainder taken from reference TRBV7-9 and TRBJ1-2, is DTGVSQNPRHKITKRGQNVTFRCDPISEHNRLYWYRQTLGQGPEFLTYFQNEAQLEKSRLLSDRFSAERPKGSFSTLEIQRTEQGDSAMYLCASSFPPPNYGYTFGSGTRLTVV.

CDR3 region: CASSLEAGTTEAFF. Written as DNA, the CDR3 is TGCGCCAGCAGCTTGGAGGCAGGGACTACTGAAGCTTTCTTT. The chain employs TRBV5-1 and TRBJ1-1, with a possible D match to TRBD1 (5 bases). CDR1 is SGHRS and CDR2 is YFSETQ in the germline V gene. The CDR3 loop spans 14 amino acids. V was shortened by 0 bases and J by 5 bases, with 11 bases between the two germline ends.

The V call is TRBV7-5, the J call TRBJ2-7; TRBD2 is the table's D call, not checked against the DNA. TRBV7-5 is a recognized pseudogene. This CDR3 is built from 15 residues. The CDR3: CARSLVTGAYSEQYV. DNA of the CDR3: TGTGCCAGAAGCTTAGTGACGGGAGCTTACTCCGAGCAGTACGTC.

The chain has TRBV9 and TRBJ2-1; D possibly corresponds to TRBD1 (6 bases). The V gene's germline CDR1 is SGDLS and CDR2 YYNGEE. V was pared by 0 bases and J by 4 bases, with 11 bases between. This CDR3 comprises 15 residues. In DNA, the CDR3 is TGTGCCAGCAGCGTAGTAAACGGACAGTACAATGAGCAGTTCTTC. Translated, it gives CASSVVNGQYNEQFF.

Here the CDR3 DNA reads TGCGCCAGCAGCCAAGAAGAGGAACTTCAGCCCCAGCATTTT. Residues: CASSQEEELQPQHF. The chain combines TRBV4-1 with TRBJ1-5; no clear D gene. Per the germline V gene, CDR1 is MGHRA and CDR2 is YSYEKL. Trimming shortened V by 0 bases and J by 6 bases, and 9 bases separated the two germline ends. The length of the CDR3 is 14 residues.